The subject of this entry is one TCR beta chain. The data were obtained in a study of blood T cell repertoires in COVID-19. Study in general: Spain, Italy and the United States supplied samples that represented acute and convalescent COVID-19. Sources were T cells, B-cell-depleted T cells, or PBMCs; the material itself was cDNA or gDNA.

CDR3 size: 17 residues. With V trimmed by 3 bases and J by 2 bases, 8 bases remained unmatched. The germline V gene encodes CDR1 LNHNV and CDR2 YYDKDF (reference sequence). In the original processing: It was from reference gene primer amplification that nucleated cell counts were estimated. Profiled with immunoSEQ multiplex PCR; TCRdb holds only in-frame clones, not every one. That table is the source of V, J and clone size, and D and trimming were worked out from the DNA. The data show about 400,000 clones, about 87% seen once. What was sequenced was peripheral blood. The V and J genes are TRBV15 and TRBJ1-5; 9 positions match TRBD1. The sequence was collected from a human donor in a cohort sampled during active COVID-19. CDR3 coding DNA: TGTGCCACCAGCAGCCGACAGGGGGAGGGCGGCAATCAGCCCCAGCATTTT. This codes for CATSSRQGEGGNQPQHF.